This T cell receptor (beta chain) was sequenced during a study of blood T cell repertoires in COVID-19. For the study at large: T cells, B-cell-depleted T cells, or PBMCs supplied cDNA or gDNA.

The J segment lost 2 bases and the V segment lost 2 bases, leaving 5 bases of the junction unmatched. The CDR3 extends over 16 amino acids. Germline V lookup: CDR1 SGHVS, CDR2 FNYEAQ. Authors' processing steps: The authors estimated nucleated cell counts from reference gene primer amplification. The table came from immunoSEQ multiplex PCR; TCRdb's copy has only in-frame clones and leaves some out. V, J and clone size were drawn from that table, and D and trimming were deduced from the DNA. Among fewer than 45,000 clones listed, 90% to 95% were seen once. The rearrangement joins TRBV7-6 to TRBJ2-1; 8 nucleotides match TRBD2. This clonotype originated in a woman aged 25 to 39 in a cohort sampled during active COVID-19. The sequenced sample consisted of peripheral blood. The CDR3 here is CASSLHQTSAYNEQFF. The DNA of the CDR3 is TGTGCCAGCAGCTTACACCAGACTAGCGCCTACAATGAGCAGTTCTTC.